These T cell receptor beta chains were read from a single sample in a study of T cell responses to AZD1222 COVID-19 vaccine. TCRdb's copy holds only in-frame clones and misses some; the assay was immunoSEQ multiplex PCR. The profile shows approximately 140,000 clones, around 94% of them singletons. Here the sequenced sample was peripheral blood, taken 28 days after the second AZD1222 dose. The receptors were sampled from an adult who received the AZD1222 COVID-19 vaccine. Each CDR3 is given with its conserved first and last residue. Each record gives: V gene, CDR3 length, J gene, D gene, clone size, CDR3 DNA, CDR3 protein. The D gene is left open where the match is weak. Some rows mark clone size as missing; the rest say once, few, many or name a class of expanded clone.

>TRBV7-2|17|TRBJ1-5|TRBD1|-
TGTGCCAGCAGCTTAGAATTCCGGACAGGGGGAAATCAGCCCCAGCATTTT
CASSLEFRTGGNQPQHF
>TRBV11-3|15|TRBJ2-1|-|-
TGTGCCAGCAGCTTAGGCCAGGGTGGCGACAATGAGCAGTTCTTC
CASSLGQGGDNEQFF
>TRBV24-1|14|TRBJ2-3|-|once
TGTGCCACCAGTGATACGGGAAGCACAGATACGCAGTATTTT
CATSDTGSTDTQYF
>TRBV7-2|14|TRBJ1-2|-|once
TGTGCCAGCAGCTTAAGGCAGGGTGACTATGGCTACACCTTC
CASSLRQGDYGYTF
>TRBV6-1|15|TRBJ2-1|-|-
TGTGCCAGCAGTGAGCGGACTGAGATTGACAATGAGCAGTTCTTC
CASSERTEIDNEQFF
>TRBV7-2|14|TRBJ2-3|-|-
TGTGCCAGCAGCTTAGGGTTCATCGCCGATACGCAGTATTTT
CASSLGFIADTQYF
>TRBV3-1/TRBV3-2|17|TRBJ2-2|-|-
TGTGCCAGCAGCCCCACCTTGCGGGCCCCGAACACCGGGGAGCTGTTTTTT
CASSPTLRAPNTGELFF
>TRBV19|14|TRBJ2-1|TRBD2|once
TGTGCCAGTAGTCTAGCGGGAGAGGTTTATGAGCAGTTCTTC
CASSLAGEVYEQFF
>TRBV19|16|TRBJ2-4|TRBD1|-
TGTGCCAGTAGTATTGGGGACAGGGGAGCCAAAAACATTCAGTACTTC
CASSIGDRGAKNIQYF
>TRBV5-5|15|TRBJ1-5|-|-
TGTGCCAGCAGCTTGAACGGCCAGGTCAATCAGCCCCAGCATTTT
CASSLNGQVNQPQHF
>TRBV10-3|15|TRBJ1-6|-|-
TGTGCCATCAGTGAGTCTGGACCCTCGGGTTCACCCCTCCACTTT
CAISESGPSGSPLHF
>TRBV4-3|16|TRBJ1-2|-|-
TGCGCCAGCAGCCAAGTGTGGTCCGGCGGGGACTATGGCTACACCTTC
CASSQVWSGGDYGYTF
>TRBV19|13|TRBJ2-1|TRBD2|once
TGTGCCAGTAGCACGGGCGGGAGTAATGAGCAGTTCTTC
CASSTGGSNEQFF
>TRBV11-2|11|TRBJ2-1|-|-
TGTGCCAGCAGCCCTTACAATGAGCAGTTCTTC
CASSPYNEQFF
>TRBV13|12|TRBJ1-5|-|-
TGTGCCAGCAGCTTAGGGAACCAGCCCCAGCATTTT
CASSLGNQPQHF
>TRBV6-5|15|TRBJ1-2|-|-
TGTGCCAGCAGTTACCGGGGAGGGGGGCTTGAAGGCTACACCTTC
CASSYRGGGLEGYTF
>TRBV7-2|14|TRBJ2-2|-|few
TGTGCCAGCAGCCCCAGACACAACACCGGGGAGCTGTTTTTT
CASSPRHNTGELFF
>TRBV5-1|16|TRBJ1-2|-|-
TGCGCCAGCAGCAACGCGGGGGTCCGATATAACTATGGCTACACCTTC
CASSNAGVRYNYGYTF
>TRBV25-1|15|TRBJ1-3|-|few
TGTGCCAGCAGCCCCGCCCAGGGCTCTGGAAACACCATATATTTT
CASSPAQGSGNTIYF
>TRBV12-3/TRBV12-4|13|TRBJ1-1|-|once
TGTGCCAGCAGTTCCGGGGCAGGGACTGAAGCTTTCTTT
CASSSGAGTEAFF
>TRBV7-8|14|TRBJ2-2|-|-
TGTGCCAGCAGCTTAGAGGCCATCACCGGGGAGCTGTTTTTT
CASSLEAITGELFF
>TRBV9|14|TRBJ1-4|-|few
TGTGCCAGCAGCGTCTCGCAGGGAGGTGAAAAACTGTTTTTT
CASSVSQGGEKLFF
>TRBV6-5|13|TRBJ1-1|-|-
TGTGCCAGCAGCCGGGGCCGGGGCACTGAAGCTTTCTTT
CASSRGRGTEAFF
>TRBV3-1/TRBV3-2|15|TRBJ1-4|-|-
TGTGCCAGCAGCCAAGTTAATGCTAGGAGTGAAAAACTGTTTTTT
CASSQVNARSEKLFF
>TRBV11-2|12|TRBJ2-1|-|-
TGTGCCAGCAGCCATGGTTACAATGAGCAGTTCTTC
CASSHGYNEQFF
>TRBV29-1|12|TRBJ1-1|-|-
TGCAGCGACCTGACAGACAACACTGAAGCTTTCTTT
CSDLTDNTEAFF
>TRBV18|16|TRBJ2-7|TRBD1|-
TGTGCCAGCTCATCATCCGGGACAGAGATTTTCTACGAGCAGTACTTC
CASSSSGTEIFYEQYF
>TRBV12-3/TRBV12-4|13|TRBJ1-2|-|-
TGTGCCAGCACCCTCACATTGAACTATGGCTACACCTTC
CASTLTLNYGYTF
>TRBV6-1|17|TRBJ1-5|-|-
TGTGCCAGCAGTGAAGGGGCGGGGGGCCTGAGGGACCAGCCCCAGCATTTT
CASSEGAGGLRDQPQHF
>TRBV24-1|16|TRBJ2-5|TRBD1|-
TGTGCCACCAGTGATTCCGGACAGGGGGCCCGGGAGACCCAGTACTTC
CATSDSGQGARETQYF
>TRBV28|13|TRBJ1-3|-|-
TGTGCCAGCAGTTCAGGACAGGGAAACACCATATATTTT
CASSSGQGNTIYF
>TRBV6-5|13|TRBJ1-5|TRBD1|-
TGTGCCAGCAGCTACAGGGGAAATCAGCCCCAGCATTTT
CASSYRGNQPQHF
>TRBV12-3/TRBV12-4|11|TRBJ2-7|-|-
TGTGCCAGCAGTTTGTGGGGCGAGCAGTACTTC
CASSLWGEQYF
>TRBV4-1|15|TRBJ2-3|-|-
TGCGCCAGCAGCCAAGAACCGGGAAACGCAGATACGCAGTATTTT
CASSQEPGNADTQYF
>TRBV15|15|TRBJ1-2|TRBD1|-
TGTGCCACCAGCAGAGCCGGAGGGGGCCACTATGGCTACACCTTC
CATSRAGGGHYGYTF
>TRBV7-6|17|TRBJ2-6|TRBD1|-
TGTGCCAGCAGCCGGGACAGGGGAGGCTCTGGGGCCAACGTCCTGACTTTC
CASSRDRGGSGANVLTF
>TRBV6-1|15|TRBJ1-1|-|few
TGTGCCAGCAGTGAAGTCTGGGGTCCGGACACTGAAGCTTTCTTT
CASSEVWGPDTEAFF
>TRBV5-6|17|TRBJ1-1|TRBD1|-
TGTGCCAGCAGCTTGGCCCGCTTGGACAGGGGGCGGACTGAAGCTTTCTTT
CASSLARLDRGRTEAFF
>TRBV19|14|TRBJ1-4|-|-
TGTGCCAGTAGCCCACTGGACAAGTATGAAAAACTGTTTTTT
CASSPLDKYEKLFF
>TRBV20-1|9|TRBJ2-1|-|-
TGCAGTGCGGGGAATGAGCAGTTCTTC
CSAGNEQFF
>TRBV28|17|TRBJ1-6|-|-
TGTGCCAGCAGTGGGGAGGTCGGAAGCTCCTATAATTCACCCCTCCACTTT
CASSGEVGSSYNSPLHF
>TRBV9|15|TRBJ2-7|TRBD2|-
TGTGCCAGCAGCGTAGGACTAGCGGACATCTACGAGCAGTACTTC
CASSVGLADIYEQYF
>TRBV7-9|16|TRBJ1-1|-|-
TGTGCCAGCAGCTCTAGAACGACCCTAATGAACACTGAAGCTTTCTTT
CASSSRTTLMNTEAFF
>TRBV5-1|14|TRBJ1-1|TRBD1|-
TGCGCCAGCAGCGGCGGACAGGGGGGGACTGAAGCTTTCTTT
CASSGGQGGTEAFF
>TRBV7-2|14|TRBJ1-5|-|-
TGTGCCAGCAGCCCGCCCGGAGGCAATCAGCCCCAGCATTTT
CASSPPGGNQPQHF
>TRBV3-1/TRBV3-2|17|TRBJ1-1|-|-
TGTGCCAGCAGCCAAGCCCTACCTGGGACGCGGGAAACTGAAGCTTTCTTT
CASSQALPGTRETEAFF
>TRBV27|14|TRBJ2-2|-|-
TGTGCCAGCACTGGCATGCGGCAGACCGGGGAGCTGTTTTTT
CASTGMRQTGELFF
>TRBV7-9|14|TRBJ2-1|TRBD2|-
TGTGCCAGCAGCCTAGCGGGGCCTCCCGATGAGCAGTTCTTC
CASSLAGPPDEQFF
>TRBV6-5|14|TRBJ2-3|-|-
TGTGCCAGCAGTTACTCGATGGCCACAGATACGCAGTATTTT
CASSYSMATDTQYF
>TRBV5-1|15|TRBJ1-1|-|few
TGCGCCAGCAGCTTGGAACACGCCGGGAACACTGAAGCTTTCTTT
CASSLEHAGNTEAFF
>TRBV7-9|15|TRBJ2-1|TRBD2|-
TGTGCCAGCAGCTGGCTTGGCGGGAGTCTCAATGAGCAGTTCTTC
CASSWLGGSLNEQFF
>TRBV6-2/TRBV6-3|14|TRBJ1-1|TRBD1|-
TGTGCCAGCAGTCTCGCAGGGGGCAACACTGAAGCTTTCTTT
CASSLAGGNTEAFF
>TRBV6-5|13|TRBJ1-1|TRBD1|-
TGTGCCAGCAGTTTCAGGGGGCAGACTGAAGCTTTCTTT
CASSFRGQTEAFF
>TRBV7-9|14|TRBJ1-1|-|-
TGTGCCAGCAGCGGCGGGTCGGGGAACACTGAAGCTTTCTTT
CASSGGSGNTEAFF
>TRBV15|16|TRBJ1-2|-|-
TGTGCCACCAGCAGAGACGAACACCGGGCCTACTATGGCTACACCTTC
CATSRDEHRAYYGYTF
>TRBV9|13|TRBJ2-4|TRBD1|-
TGTGCCAGCAGCACAGGGGGTGAAAACATTCAGTACTTC
CASSTGGENIQYF
>TRBV11-2|15|TRBJ1-1|-|-
TGTGCCAGCAGCTTAGCTGACGGGACATACACTGAAGCTTTCTTT
CASSLADGTYTEAFF
>TRBV7-2|16|TRBJ1-3|-|-
TGTGCCAGCAGCTTGTTACAGGGATTCTCTGGAAACACCATATATTTT
CASSLLQGFSGNTIYF
>TRBV4-1|16|TRBJ2-7|TRBD1|-
TGCGCCAGCAGCCAAGAGCTTGGGACAGGGATCTACGAGCAGTACTTC
CASSQELGTGIYEQYF
>TRBV12-3/TRBV12-4|13|TRBJ1-1|-|-
TGTGCCAGCAGTTTGATGGGGAACACTGAAGCTTTCTTT
CASSLMGNTEAFF